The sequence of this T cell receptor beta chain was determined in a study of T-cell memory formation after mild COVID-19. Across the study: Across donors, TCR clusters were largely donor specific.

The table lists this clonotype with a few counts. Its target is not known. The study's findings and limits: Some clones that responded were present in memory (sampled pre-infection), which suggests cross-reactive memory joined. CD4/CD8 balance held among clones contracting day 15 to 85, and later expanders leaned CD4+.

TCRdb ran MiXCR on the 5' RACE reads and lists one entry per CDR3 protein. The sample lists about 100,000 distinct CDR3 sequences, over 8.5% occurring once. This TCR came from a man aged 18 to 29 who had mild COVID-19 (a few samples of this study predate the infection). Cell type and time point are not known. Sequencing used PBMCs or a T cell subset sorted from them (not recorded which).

The CDR3 reads CASSQDLRVYEQYF. In nucleotides, the CDR3 is TGCGCCAGCAGCCAAGATCTTAGGGTCTACGAGCAGTACTTC. The V call is TRBV4-1, the J call TRBJ2-7; no definite D call. The germline gives CDR1 MGHRA, CDR2 YSYEKL. Trimming took off 0 bases at V and 3 bases at J, with 9 bases between the two ends. The CDR3 has 14 amino acids.